This T cell receptor beta chain appears in the sequencing data of a study of blood T cell repertoires in COVID-19. Study processing details: Reference gene primers were amplified, and this amplification served to estimate nucleated cell counts. Sequencing was performed with immunoSEQ multiplex PCR; in TCRdb, only in-frame clones are kept and a portion is missing. The V and J calls and clone size were taken over from that table, and D and trimming were inferred from the DNA. The top ten clones hold around 1.1% of a sample with some 420,000 clones, around 89% of them seen once. This CDR3 comprises 15 residues. V shed 6 bases and J 5 bases; nucleotides not matched to a gene: 5. CDR1 SGDLS and CDR2 YYNGEE come from the germline V gene.

The clonotype was recovered from a man younger than 45 who had recovered from COVID-19. The chain carries TRBV9 and TRBJ2-1; 13 bases map to TRBD2. Sequences were obtained from PBMCs or T cells enriched from blood (not recorded which). This chain's CDR3 is CASNRLAGGDNEQFF. The CDR3 bases are TGTGCCAGCAACAGACTAGCGGGAGGAGACAATGAGCAGTTCTTC.